This T cell receptor (beta chain) was identified during a study of siplizumab effects on memory and regulatory T cells. Study-wide findings and caveats: Siplizumab led to significantly less abundant alloreactive sequences that could be traced back to unstimulated CD4+ memory cells. In unstimulated cells, naive T cells appeared more diverse than memory T cells and seemed major alloresponse contributors.

Clones were read by immunoSEQ multiplex PCR, and TCRdb kept only the in-frame ones, dropping some. The table lists about 82,000 clones, approximately 86% of them singletons, with 1.5% to 1.7% in the top ten. Regarding this clone: The antigen is undetermined.

V lost 3 bases and J 4 bases, leaving 13 bases between the germline ends. The CDR3 runs 15 residues. Germline CDR1 and CDR2: SNHLY and FYNNEI. The TCR was taken from a human donor in good health. The chain carries TRBV2 and TRBJ1-3; TRBD1 might be the D (5 bases). The sequencing input was Tregs sorted from blood. CDR3 coding DNA: TGTGCCAGCAGTGACGGGGCAGGCTTCGGAAACACCATATATTTT. Encoded protein: CASSDGAGFGNTIYF.